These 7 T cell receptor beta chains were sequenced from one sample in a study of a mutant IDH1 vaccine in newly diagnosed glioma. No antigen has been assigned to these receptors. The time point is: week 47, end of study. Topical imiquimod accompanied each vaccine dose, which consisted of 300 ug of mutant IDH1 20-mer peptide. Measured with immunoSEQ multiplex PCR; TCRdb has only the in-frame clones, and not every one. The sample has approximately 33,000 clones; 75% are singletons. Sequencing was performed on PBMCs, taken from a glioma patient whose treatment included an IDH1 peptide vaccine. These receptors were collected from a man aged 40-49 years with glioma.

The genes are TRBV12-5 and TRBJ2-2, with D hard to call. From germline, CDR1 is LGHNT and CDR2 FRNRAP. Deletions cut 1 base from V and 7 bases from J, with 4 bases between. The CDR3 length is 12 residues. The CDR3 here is CASGLEVGELFF. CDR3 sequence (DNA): TGTGCTAGTGGTTTGGAGGTCGGGGAGCTGTTTTTT.

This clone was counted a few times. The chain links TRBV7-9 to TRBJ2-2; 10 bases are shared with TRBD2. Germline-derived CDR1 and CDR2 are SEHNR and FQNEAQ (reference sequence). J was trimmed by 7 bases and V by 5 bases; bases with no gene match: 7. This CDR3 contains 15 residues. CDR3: CASSPSGRAVGELFF. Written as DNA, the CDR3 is TGTGCCAGCAGCCCCAGCGGGAGGGCCGTCGGGGAGCTGTTTTTT. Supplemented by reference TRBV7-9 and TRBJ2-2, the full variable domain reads DTGVSQNPRHKITKRGQNVTFRCDPISEHNRLYWYRQTLGQGPEFLTYFQNEAQLEKSRLLSDRFSAERPKGSFSTLEIQRTEQGDSAMYLCASSPSGRAVGELFFGEGSRLTVL.

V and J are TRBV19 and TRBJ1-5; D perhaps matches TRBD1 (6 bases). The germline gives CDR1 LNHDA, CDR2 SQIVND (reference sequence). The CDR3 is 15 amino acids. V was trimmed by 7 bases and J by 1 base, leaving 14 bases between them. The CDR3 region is CASMGRGGSNQPQHF. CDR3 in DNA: TGTGCCAGTATGGGAAGGGGGGGGAGCAATCAGCCCCAGCATTTT. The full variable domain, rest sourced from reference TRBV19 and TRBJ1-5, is DGGITQSPKYLFRKEGQNVTLSCEQNLNHDAMYWYRQDPGQGLRLIYYSQIVNDFQKGDIAEGYSVSREKKESFPLTVTSAQKNPTAFYLCASMGRGGSNQPQHFGDGTRLSIL.

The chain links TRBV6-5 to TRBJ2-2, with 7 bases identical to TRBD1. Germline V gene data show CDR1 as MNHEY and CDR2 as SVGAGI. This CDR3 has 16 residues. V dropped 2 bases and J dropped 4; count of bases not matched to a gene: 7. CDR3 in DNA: TGTGCCAGCAGTTACGACTCCGGGACAGTCACCGGGGAGCTGTTTTTT. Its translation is CASSYDSGTVTGELFF.

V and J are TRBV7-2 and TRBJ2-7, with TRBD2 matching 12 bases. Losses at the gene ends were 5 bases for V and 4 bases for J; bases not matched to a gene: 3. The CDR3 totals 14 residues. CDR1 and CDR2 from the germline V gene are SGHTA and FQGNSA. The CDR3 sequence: CASSTGLAGYEQYF. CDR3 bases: TGTGCCAGCAGCACCGGACTAGCGGGGTACGAGCAGTACTTC.

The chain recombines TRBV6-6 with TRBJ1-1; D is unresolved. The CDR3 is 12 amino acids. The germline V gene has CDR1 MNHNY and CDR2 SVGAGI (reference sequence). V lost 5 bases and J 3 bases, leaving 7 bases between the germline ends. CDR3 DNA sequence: TGTGCCAGCAGTGAGCCTGACACTGAAGCTTTCTTT. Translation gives CASSEPDTEAFF.

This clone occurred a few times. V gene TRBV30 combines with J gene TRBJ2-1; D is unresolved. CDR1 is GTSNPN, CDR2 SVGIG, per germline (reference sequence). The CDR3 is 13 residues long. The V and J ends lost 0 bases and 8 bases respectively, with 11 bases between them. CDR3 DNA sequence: TGTGCCTGGAGTGTACGGATTCGGGATGAGCAGTTCTTC. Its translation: CAWSVRIRDEQFF.